This is a list of T cell receptor beta chains from one sample in a study of blood T cell repertoires in COVID-19. The assay was immunoSEQ multiplex PCR, and TCRdb's table has in-frame clones only and misses some. The sample contains 100,000 to 150,000 clones, roughly 86% of which appear only once. Sequencing input: peripheral blood. The receptors stem from a woman aged 70-85 years with COVID-19, enrolled during active disease. Both conserved end residues are part of each CDR3. D genes are given only for firm matches. The size entry is marked missing in some rows and otherwise reads once, few, many or a size class.

clone_size j_call d_call v_call cdr3_aa cdr3_nt
many TRBJ2-3 NA TRBV5-6 CASSPQGEGTDTQYF TGTGCCAGCAGCCCGCAGGGTGAGGGCACAGATACGCAGTATTTT
NA TRBJ2-5 NA TRBV14 CASSPGAGKYF TGTGCCAGCAGCCCCGGGGCGGGAAAGTACTTC
once TRBJ1-6 TRBD1 TRBV30 CACTGTGYVPLHF TGTGCCTGTACCGGGACAGGCTACGTTCCCCTCCACTTT
few TRBJ1-5 NA TRBV12-3/TRBV12-4 CASSFGGYQPQHF TGTGCCAGCAGTTTTGGGGGGTATCAGCCCCAGCATTTT
NA TRBJ1-4 NA TRBV10-3 CATGTNEKLFF TGTGCCACCGGGACTAATGAAAAACTGTTTTTT
NA TRBJ1-6 NA TRBV15 CASAQDTYNSPLHF TGTGCCAGCGCCCAGGACACTTATAATTCACCCCTCCACTTT
NA TRBJ2-5 TRBD2 TRBV5-1 CASGRRGDSQETQYF TGCGCCAGTGGTCGGCGGGGGGATTCCCAAGAGACCCAGTACTTC
NA TRBJ1-5 NA TRBV7-8 CASSADSYSNQPQHF TGTGCCAGCAGCGCAGACAGCTATAGCAATCAGCCCCAGCATTTT
few TRBJ2-7 NA TRBV2 CASSGKYEQYF TGTGCCAGCAGTGGTAAATACGAGCAGTACTTC
NA TRBJ2-3 NA TRBV5-6 CASSLNPGTDTQYF TGTGCCAGCAGCTTGAACCCGGGCACAGATACGCAGTATTTT
NA TRBJ1-1 NA TRBV19 CASSTPPGNTEAFF TGTGCCAGTAGTACTCCGCCAGGGAACACTGAAGCTTTCTTT
NA TRBJ2-2 TRBD2 TRBV9 CASSVESGGRTGELFF TGTGCCAGCAGCGTAGAGAGCGGGGGACGCACCGGGGAGCTGTTTTTT
NA TRBJ1-2 NA TRBV5-1 CASSMTGSAYGYTF TGCGCCAGCAGCATGACAGGTAGTGCCTATGGCTACACCTTC
NA TRBJ2-1 NA TRBV7-2 CASSLRGASYNEQFF TGTGCCAGCAGCTTACGGGGGGCGAGCTACAATGAGCAGTTCTTC
NA TRBJ1-5 NA TRBV6-6 CASSRKGGGYSSNQPQHF TGTGCCAGCAGTCGAAAGGGAGGGGGATATTCGAGCAATCAGCCCCAGCATTTT
NA TRBJ1-2 TRBD1 TRBV18 CASSPLVSSTGGNYGYTF TGTGCCAGCTCACCACTTGTTAGTTCGACAGGGGGAAACTATGGCTACACCTTC
NA TRBJ1-4 TRBD1 TRBV28 CASSLSGQGVATNEKLFF TGTGCCAGCAGTCTGTCGGGACAGGGGGTCGCAACTAATGAAAAACTGTTTTTT
NA TRBJ1-2 NA TRBV9 CASSPDRLYGYTF TGTGCCAGCAGCCCGGACAGACTCTATGGCTACACCTTC
NA TRBJ2-5 NA TRBV10-2 CASSEDFQETQYF TGCGCCAGCAGTGAGGACTTCCAAGAGACCCAGTACTTC
once TRBJ2-3 TRBD2 TRBV5-1 CASSLAPGGSGTDTQYF TGCGCCAGCAGCTTAGCACCGGGGGGATCTGGCACAGATACGCAGTATTTT
once TRBJ1-3 TRBD1 TRBV18 CASSPGQENTIYF TGTGCCAGCTCACCAGGACAGGAGAACACCATATATTTT
NA TRBJ1-2 NA TRBV21-1 CASSKERGYGYTF TGTGCCAGCAGCAAAGAAAGGGGCTATGGCTACACCTTC
NA TRBJ2-7 NA TRBV18 CASSPTAYSYEQYF TGTGCCAGCTCACCGACAGCCTATTCCTACGAGCAGTACTTC
few TRBJ1-6 NA TRBV6-5 CASSYSSTQGNSPLHF TGTGCCAGCAGTTATTCGTCGACTCAGGGAAATTCACCCCTCCACTTT
NA TRBJ1-4 NA TRBV7-3 CASSLTGWDEKLFF TGTGCCAGCAGCTTAACCGGGTGGGATGAAAAACTGTTTTTT
NA TRBJ2-1 TRBD1 TRBV19 CASSKSTGVNEQFF TGTGCCAGTAGCAAATCCACAGGGGTCAATGAGCAGTTCTTC
NA TRBJ2-1 TRBD2 TRBV9 CASSGSGGASYNEQFF TGTGCCAGCAGCGGGAGCGGGGGGGCTTCCTACAATGAGCAGTTCTTC